The 27 T cell receptor beta chains below come from one sample, sequenced in a study of blood T cell repertoires in COVID-19. Clones were sequenced by immunoSEQ multiplex PCR, and TCRdb holds only the in-frame ones, with some missing. The sample gives under 500,000 clones, 80% to 90% of which show up once; roughly 1.1% is in the top ten. Sequencing used PBMCs or T cells enriched from blood (not recorded which). Every receptor here comes from a man under 40 who had recovered from COVID-19.

V is TRBV11-2 and J is TRBJ1-6; 8 nucleotides align to TRBD1. CDR3 length equals 18 residues. The germline V gene encodes CDR1 SGHAT and CDR2 FQNNGV. The J segment lost 6 bases and the V segment lost 5 bases, leaving 15 bases of the junction unmatched. The CDR3 DNA reads TGTGCCAGCAGCCCCGGACAGGGAGGCGCCTACCTTAATTCACCCCTCCACTTT. Translated: CASSPGQGGAYLNSPLHF.

The chain has TRBV15 and TRBJ1-5; the D gene is possibly TRBD1 (6 bases). CDR3 length: 12 amino acids. The V gene's germline CDR1 is LNHNV and CDR2 YYDKDF (reference sequence). Between the trimmed V and J ends, which lost 6 bases and 5 bases, there was a span of 8 bases. The CDR3 protein is CATRQGDQPQHF. Here the CDR3 DNA reads TGTGCCACCAGACAGGGCGATCAGCCCCAGCATTTT.

This clone turned up a few times. V usage is TRBV7-6 and J usage is TRBJ2-1; 9 nucleotides agree with TRBD2. The CDR3 has 16 residues. V was clipped by 2 bases and J by 6 bases; unmatched bases: 8. Germline CDR1 and CDR2: SGHVS and FNYEAQ. The CDR3 reads CASSLPGTSRPNEQFF. DNA of the CDR3: TGTGCCAGCAGCTTACCCGGGACTAGCAGACCCAATGAGCAGTTCTTC.

The V gene is TRBV5-1, the J gene TRBJ2-7, with TRBD1 as a possible D gene (5 bases). The CDR3 covers 13 residues. The germline V and J ends were trimmed by 3 bases and 4 bases, with 11 bases remaining between them. Germline-derived CDR1 and CDR2 are SGHRS and YFSETQ. The CDR3 reads CASSYSKGYEQYF. The CDR3 DNA is TGCGCCAGCAGCTATTCGAAGGGGTACGAGCAGTACTTC.

V is TRBV19 and J is TRBJ2-7; 14 bases match TRBD2. This CDR3 has 17 amino acids. The germline V gene has CDR1 LNHDA and CDR2 SQIVND (reference sequence). V trimming: 5 bases; J trimming: 3 bases; junction bases outside the gene matches: 9. The CDR3 bases are TGTGCCAGTAGTTTCGAAACCGGGACTAGCGGGAGCTACGAGCAGTACTTC. Translation gives CASSFETGTSGSYEQYF.

The chain has TRBV28 and TRBJ1-5; maybe TRBD1 (6 bases). Germline values: CDR1 MDHEN, CDR2 SYDVKM. The CDR3 runs to 15 residues. Trimming removed 7 bases at V and 6 bases at J, with 19 bases between. CDR3 coding DNA: TGTGCCAGCACCGATCAACAGGGCAGAGGTCAGCCCCAGCATTTT. Translation: CASTDQQGRGQPQHF.

This clone is a singleton in its sample. The rearrangement uses TRBV29-1 and TRBJ2-5, with D perhaps TRBD1 (5 bases). The germline V and J ends were trimmed by 4 bases and 5 bases, with 17 bases remaining between them. The CDR3 extends over 14 amino acids. Per the germline V gene, CDR1 is SQVTM and CDR2 is ANQGSEA. CDR3 residues: CSVGVRGGGETQYF. DNA of the CDR3: TGCAGCGTTGGGGTAAGGGGCGGTGGCGAGACCCAGTACTTC.

The V and J genes are TRBV5-1 and TRBJ2-1; TRBD1 agrees at 7 bases. V lost 0 bases to trimming and J lost 1 base; unmatched junction nucleotides: 1. The V gene's germline CDR1 is SGHRS and CDR2 YFSETQ. The CDR3 covers 15 residues. The CDR3 is CASSLARGSYNEQFF. The CDR3, as DNA: TGCGCCAGCAGCTTGGCCAGGGGGTCCTACAATGAGCAGTTCTTC.

This chain uses TRBV6-5 with TRBJ1-3, with 7 bases fitting TRBD1. From germline, CDR1 is MNHEY and CDR2 SVGAGI. The ends lost 7 bases at V and 1 base at J; junction bases unmatched: 1. CDR3 size: 13 residues. The CDR3 DNA is TGTGCCAGCAAGGGGGCTTCTGGAAACACCATATATTTT. This encodes CASKGASGNTIYF.

V and J are TRBV19 and TRBJ1-4; 8 nucleotides agree with TRBD1. The CDR3 consists of 14 residues. Germline lookup yields CDR1 LNHDA and CDR2 SQIVND (reference sequence). Germline trimming cut 5 bases from V and 8 bases from J; bases unmatched to any gene: 7. CDR3 DNA: TGTGCCAGTAGTCCAGGACAGGGTCGAGAAAAACTGTTTTTT. Translation gives CASSPGQGREKLFF.

The chain uses TRBV5-1 and TRBJ2-1; TRBD2 aligns across 12 bases. The CDR3 has 16 amino acids. Germline V lookup: CDR1 SGHRS, CDR2 YFSETQ. With 0 bases clipped from V and 7 bases from J, the junction kept 5 bases outside the gene matches. For the CDR3, the DNA is TGCGCCAGCAGCTTGGAACTAGCGGGAGGCGGTAATGAGCAGTTCTTC. Its protein product is CASSLELAGGGNEQFF.

The J gene is TRBJ2-7, the V gene TRBV5-1; D is unclear. V shed 1 base and J shed 6 bases, with 14 bases lying between them. Germline CDR1 is SGHRS and CDR2 is YFSETQ. The CDR3 has 14 amino acids. CDR3 nucleotide sequence: TGCGCCAGCAGCTTGACCGCTGAGGTGTCCGAGCAGTACTTC. Protein: CASSLTAEVSEQYF.

The chain joins TRBV5-4 to TRBJ2-7; 7 bases agree with TRBD2. The germline V gene has CDR1 SGHNT and CDR2 YYREEE (reference sequence). Trimming at V came to 0 bases and at J to 2 bases, leaving 8 bases not matched to a gene. This CDR3 is built from 16 residues. The CDR3 spells CASSLAQAGPTYEQYF. The CDR3 coding sequence is TGTGCCAGCAGCTTGGCCCAAGCGGGACCTACCTACGAGCAGTACTTC. The complete variable domain, with remaining parts taken from reference TRBV5-4 and TRBJ2-7, reads ETGVTQSPTHLIKTRGQQVTLRCSSQSGHNTVSWYQQALGQGPQFIFQYYREEENGRGNFPPRFSGLQFPNYSSELNVNALELDDSALYLCASSLAQAGPTYEQYFGPGTRLTVT.

The chain combines TRBV11-2 with TRBJ2-7; D is unclear. The CDR3 loop spans 14 amino acids. The ends were cut back, 2 bases at V and 0 bases at J, with 8 bases in the middle. CDR1 and CDR2 from the germline V gene are SGHAT and FQNNGV. The CDR3 is CASSLLESSYEQYF. For the CDR3, the DNA is TGTGCCAGCAGCTTATTGGAGAGCTCCTACGAGCAGTACTTC.

The V gene is TRBV27, the J gene TRBJ1-2; possible D gene TRBD1, 5 bases. Trimming took 7 bases from V and 1 from J, leaving 22 bases between them. This CDR3 has 17 residues. CDR1 MNHEY and CDR2 SMNVEV come from the germline V gene (reference sequence). The CDR3 DNA reads as TGTGCCAGCACCAAACGGGTCATGGGGCCCGATAACTATGGCTACACCTTC. Its translation: CASTKRVMGPDNYGYTF.

This rearrangement joins TRBV28 to TRBJ2-7; 11 bases agree with TRBD2. Trimming at V came to 8 bases and at J to 3 bases, leaving 12 bases not matched to a gene. The CDR3 is made up of 16 amino acids. From germline, CDR1 is MDHEN and CDR2 SYDVKM. CDR3 in amino acids: CASQTSGNSLLYEQYF. The CDR3 nucleotides are TGTGCCAGCCAGACTAGCGGGAACTCCCTGCTCTACGAGCAGTACTTC.

The gene calls are TRBV11-3 and TRBJ1-2, with TRBD1 as a possible D gene (6 bases). V lost 5 bases, J lost 5 bases, and 21 bases lay in between. CDR1 is SGHNT and CDR2 is YENEEA in the germline V gene. CDR3 length: 16 residues. This CDR3 is CASSPGTPLGGYGYTF. The DNA of the CDR3 is TGTGCCAGCAGCCCCGGGACACCGCTCGGAGGATATGGCTACACCTTC.

This chain uses TRBV28 with TRBJ2-1; 9 bases agree with TRBD2. The V segment lost 7 bases and the J segment 0 bases; nucleotides outside the gene matches: 4. The CDR3 is made up of 15 amino acids. Germline V CDR1 and CDR2: MDHEN, SYDVKM. CDR3 coding DNA: TGTGCCAGCACCATGACTAGCGGCTCCTACAATGAGCAGTTCTTC. Encoded protein: CASTMTSGSYNEQFF. The complete variable domain, with remaining parts taken from reference TRBV28 and TRBJ2-1, reads DVKVTQSSRYLVKRTGEKVFLECVQDMDHENMFWYRQDPGLGLRLIYFSYDVKMKEKGDIPEGYSVSREKKERFSLILESASTNQTSMYLCASTMTSGSYNEQFFGPGTRLTVL.

V usage is TRBV11-2 and J usage is TRBJ2-7, with 7 bases aligning to TRBD1. Trimming took 1 base from V and 7 from J; bases not matched to a gene: 10. Germline CDR1 SGHAT, CDR2 FQNNGV. This CDR3 has 15 residues. CDR3 sequence reads: CASSLGPGIQGEQYF. CDR3 sequence (DNA): TGTGCCAGCAGCTTAGGACCAGGAATACAGGGGGAGCAGTACTTC.

V is TRBV11-2 and J is TRBJ1-2, with D tentatively TRBD1 (6 bases). Trimming removed 5 bases from V and 4 bases from J, with 11 bases in between. Germline CDR1 is SGHAT and CDR2 is FQNNGV. The CDR3 sequence is 13 residues long. Here the CDR3 reads CASSVTGSYGYTF. CDR3 bases: TGTGCCAGCAGCGTAACAGGGTCCTATGGCTACACCTTC. Filled out from reference TRBV11-2 and TRBJ1-2, the complete variable domain reads EAGVAQSPRYKIIEKRQSVAFWCNPISGHATLYWYQQILGQGPKLLIQFQNNGVVDDSQLPKDRFSAERLKGVDSTLKIQPAKLEDSAVYLCASSVTGSYGYTFGSGTRLTVV.

The genes are TRBV6-5 and TRBJ2-7; 9 positions match TRBD2. The germline V gene has CDR1 MNHEY and CDR2 SVGAGI. CDR3 size: 15 residues. V gave up 8 bases and J gave up 2 bases; unmatched junction bases: 10. CDR3 bases: TGTGCCAGCTTACCAATAGCGGGGGCACCCTACGAGCAGTACTTC. Its protein product is CASLPIAGAPYEQYF.

This chain joins TRBV3-1 (or the pseudogene TRBV3-2) and TRBJ2-7; possible D gene TRBD1, 5 bases. Germline V gene data show CDR1 as LGHDT and CDR2 as YNNKEL (reference sequence). The CDR3 is 12 residues long. Trimming took off 1 base at V and 7 bases at J, with 8 bases between the two ends. For the CDR3, the DNA is TGTGCCAGCAGCCAAGTGCAGGGTGAGCAGTACTTC. Its translation is CASSQVQGEQYF.

The chain carries TRBV10-2 and TRBJ2-5, with 8 bases matching TRBD2. The CDR3 covers 15 residues. The V gene's germline CDR1 is WSHSY and CDR2 SAAADI. V shed 8 bases, J shed 5 bases, and the junction held 13 bases outside the gene matches. Here the CDR3 DNA reads TGCGCCAGCGCCAGAGCAGCGGGAGACGTCGAGACCCAGTACTTC. Amino acid sequence: CASARAAGDVETQYF.

This clone was detected a few times. The chain links TRBV7-8 to TRBJ1-6, with D maybe TRBD1 (6 bases). V was clipped by 3 bases and J by 6 bases, with 9 bases between them. The length of the CDR3 is 14 residues. Germline V gene lookup returns CDR1 SGHVS and CDR2 FQNEAQ. CDR3 in DNA: TGTGCCAGCAGCTTGAGGACAGTTAATTCACCCCTCCACTTT. Amino acids: CASSLRTVNSPLHF.

The chain uses TRBV7-2 and TRBJ2-3; D not certain. Trimming took 2 bases from V and 2 from J, leaving 14 bases between them. Germline assignment: CDR1 SGHTA and CDR2 FQGNSA. This CDR3 has 16 residues. This CDR3 reads CASSLRFRSPTDTQYF. CDR3 in DNA: TGTGCCAGCAGCTTAAGGTTTCGGAGCCCCACAGATACGCAGTATTTT.

The chain joins TRBV11-2 to TRBJ2-3; the D is unclear. The CDR3 length is 15 residues. Germline V gene data show CDR1 as SGHAT and CDR2 as FQNNGV. V gave up 4 bases and J gave up 4 bases, with 15 bases separating them. CDR3 protein: CASSSNVRGADTQYF. The CDR3 nucleotides read TGTGCCAGCAGCTCGAATGTACGAGGCGCAGATACGCAGTATTTT.

This chain links TRBV10-3 with TRBJ2-3; 11 bases map to TRBD2. Trimming removed 6 bases from V and 3 bases from J; junction bases left unmatched: 5. Germline CDR1 and CDR2: ENHRY and SYGVKD. This CDR3 has 15 amino acids. CDR3 in amino acids: CAISLAGGLTDTQYF. The CDR3 DNA is TGTGCCATCAGCCTAGCGGGAGGATTAACAGATACGCAGTATTTT.